This TCR beta chain was retrieved from a study of shared clonotypes between healthy human individuals. Study-wide points: Memory subsets generally showed lower estimated richness than naive subsets.

A single count supports this clone. Its antigen is unidentified. Germline CDR1 reads LGHNA; CDR2 reads YNFKEQ. The V gene lost 0 bases and the J gene lost 6 bases, with 23 bases spanning the gap. The CDR3 is made up of 18 amino acids. Profiled with immunoSEQ multiplex PCR; TCRdb holds only in-frame clones, not every one. This table holds about 2.3 million clones, 85% to 95% found once. The sequence came from a young man in good health. Some clones in this sample may be carry-over from other donors' samples. What was sequenced was naive CD4+ T cells from PBMCs. Subset reported: CD45RA+ positively selected. V and J are TRBV4-2 and TRBJ1-2; D unclear. CDR3 DNA: TGTGCCAGCAGCCAAGAAACACATCCTGGTTTTACCCCCCATGGCTACACCTTC. Protein: CASSQETHPGFTPHGYTF.